This T cell receptor beta chain derives from a study of T cells in tumors after PD-1 blockade. Assay used: immunoSEQ multiplex PCR; TCRdb lists only in-frame clones, some missing. The sample records about 21,000 clones, 81% being singletons. Germline V gives CDR1 MDHEN, CDR2 SYDVKM. V was shortened by 4 bases and J by 10 bases, with 11 bases between the two germline ends. The CDR3 sequence is 12 residues long. Here the sequenced sample was PBMCs, taken after anti-PD-1 therapy. The source of this sequence is a human donor with advanced basal cell or squamous cell carcinoma (not recorded which). The rearrangement links TRBV28 to TRBJ2-1; D is ambiguous. CDR3 sequence: CASSSLVGEQFF. The CDR3, as DNA: TGTGCCAGCAGTTCCCTAGTTGGGGAGCAGTTCTTC. Filled out from reference TRBV28 and TRBJ2-1, the complete variable domain reads DVKVTQSSRYLVKRTGEKVFLECVQDMDHENMFWYRQDPGLGLRLIYFSYDVKMKEKGDIPEGYSVSREKKERFSLILESASTNQTSMYLCASSSLVGEQFFGPGTRLTVL.